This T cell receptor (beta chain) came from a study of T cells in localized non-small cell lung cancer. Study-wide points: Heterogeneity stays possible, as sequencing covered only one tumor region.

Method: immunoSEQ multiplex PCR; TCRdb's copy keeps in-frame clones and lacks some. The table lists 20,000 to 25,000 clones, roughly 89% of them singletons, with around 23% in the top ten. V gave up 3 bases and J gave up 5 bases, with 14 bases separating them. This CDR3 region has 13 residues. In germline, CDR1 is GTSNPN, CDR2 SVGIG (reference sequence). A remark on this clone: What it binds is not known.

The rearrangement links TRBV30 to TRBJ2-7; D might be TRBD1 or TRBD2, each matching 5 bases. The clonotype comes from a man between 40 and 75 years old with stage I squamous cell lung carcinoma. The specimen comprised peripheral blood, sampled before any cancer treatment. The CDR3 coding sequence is TGTGCCTGGAGCGGGACCGATATGGACGAGCAGTACTTC. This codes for CAWSGTDMDEQYF.